Listed below are T cell receptor beta chains from one sample, sequenced in a study of cytomegalovirus exposure and HLA in healthy donors. Generated by immunoSEQ multiplex PCR, the TCRdb table keeps only in-frame clones and is missing some. The table lists under 250,000 clones, about 80% of them singletons. Source material: PBMCs. Every receptor here comes from a woman aged 55-69 years in good health and CMV-seropositive. CDR3s include the opening cysteine and the closing phenylalanine or tryptophan. The D gene is left open where the match is weak. The listing skips clone size in some rows; elsewhere it reads once, few, many or a size class.

TRBJ2-7	TRBV6-5	TRBD1	NA	TGTGCCAGCAGTGCGCCCGGGACAGGGGGCTACGAGCAGTACTTC	CASSAPGTGGYEQYF
TRBJ2-7	TRBV13	NA	NA	TGTGCCAGCAGCTTAGCGTTAAGCTCCTACGAGCAGTACTTC	CASSLALSSYEQYF
TRBJ1-2	TRBV5-6	TRBD1	NA	TGTGCCAGCAGCTACCGTTACCGGGACAGGGAACATGGCTACACCTTC	CASSYRYRDREHGYTF
TRBJ1-2	TRBV5-1	TRBD1	NA	TGCGCCAGCAGCCCGGACCCGGGACAGGGCTATGGCTACACCTTC	CASSPDPGQGYGYTF
TRBJ2-7	TRBV28	TRBD2	NA	TGTGCCAGCAGTATCTGGCCGGGAGGCTCCTACGAGCAGTACTTC	CASSIWPGGSYEQYF
TRBJ2-1	TRBV7-8	TRBD2	NA	TGTGCCAGCAGCACGGGACTATACAACAATGAGCAGTTCTTC	CASSTGLYNNEQFF
TRBJ2-7	TRBV7-2	TRBD2	few	TGTGCCAGCAGCCCCTCACTAGTTAGCGGGAGGTACCACGAGCAGTACTTC	CASSPSLVSGRYHEQYF
TRBJ2-6	TRBV27	NA	once	TGTGCCAGCAGTTTATACCCCCCCAGCTCTGGGGCCAACGTCCTGACTTTC	CASSLYPPSSGANVLTF
TRBJ2-1	TRBV21-1	NA	NA	TGTGCCAGCAGCAAAGCCCTGACTAGCGGGAGGGACGAACACAATGAGCAGTTCTTC	CASSKALTSGRDEHNEQFF
TRBJ1-2	TRBV21-1	NA	NA	TGTGCCAGCAGCACCCGACAGGGGCGATATAACTATGGCTACACCTTC	CASSTRQGRYNYGYTF
TRBJ2-1	TRBV9	TRBD2	NA	TGTGCCAGCAACTTAGCGGGAGGGCCACACAATGAGCAGTTCTTC	CASNLAGGPHNEQFF
TRBJ2-7	TRBV2	NA	NA	TGTGCCAGCAGTGAAGTCGCGGAGAGGTACTACGAGCAGTACTTC	CASSEVAERYYEQYF
TRBJ1-2	TRBV5-4	TRBD1	NA	TGTGCCAGCAGCCCGGACAGGGTGGGGTATGGCTACACCTTC	CASSPDRVGYGYTF
TRBJ2-2	TRBV6-1	NA	few	TGTGCCAGCAGTGAATGGTGGGCCCTGAACACCGGGGAGCTGTTTTTT	CASSEWWALNTGELFF
TRBJ1-1	TRBV11-2	TRBD1	NA	TGTGCCAGCAGCTCCGACAGGGCCAACACTGAAGCTTTCTTT	CASSSDRANTEAFF
TRBJ2-7	TRBV14	NA	many	TGTGCCAGCAGCCAGGGACACCTGGGACCCTACGAGCAGTACTTC	CASSQGHLGPYEQYF
TRBJ2-7	TRBV6-5	TRBD1	NA	TGTGCCAGCAGTCCACAGGGGACCTCCTACGAGCAGTACTTC	CASSPQGTSYEQYF
TRBJ2-7	TRBV19	TRBD1	NA	TGTGCCAGTAGTCATACACAGGGGGCGAGGGACTACGAGCAGTACTTC	CASSHTQGARDYEQYF
TRBJ1-1	TRBV6-5	NA	NA	TGTGCCAGCAGGTTCAGGTTTGTAGCTTTCTTT	CASRFRFVAFF
TRBJ2-5	TRBV30	NA	NA	TGTGCCTGGTCCGGGCGGGGTCAAGAGACCCAGTACTTC	CAWSGRGQETQYF
TRBJ2-7	TRBV1	NA	NA	TGCACCAGCAGCCAACCCCGACCGGGACTAGCGGGACCCCCACACCGATACGAGCAGTACTTC	CTSSQPRPGLAGPPHRYEQYF
TRBJ2-1	TRBV28	TRBD2	NA	TGTGCCAGCAACCCCAGGGTGGGACTAGTTTTTGGTGAGCAGTTCTTC	CASNPRVGLVFGEQFF
TRBJ1-1	TRBV19	NA	few	TGTGCCAGTAGTAATCAGGGCGGGAACACTGAAGCTTTCTTT	CASSNQGGNTEAFF
TRBJ2-3	TRBV30	NA	NA	TGTGCCTGGACCTTACCGGGACAAACTAGCACAGATACGCAGTATTTT	CAWTLPGQTSTDTQYF
TRBJ2-3	TRBV7-9	NA	NA	TGTTCCAGCAGCTTAGGGACTTTCGGCGGAAGCACAGATACGCAGTATTTT	CSSSLGTFGGSTDTQYF
TRBJ2-5	TRBV9	NA	NA	TGTGCCAGCAGCGTCTACGGAGGAGGAGGGCCTATTCAGACCCAGTACTTC	CASSVYGGGGPIQTQYF
TRBJ1-1	TRBV7-6	NA	NA	TGTGCCAGCAGCTTAGAAACGGGGGCTGAAGCTTTCTTT	CASSLETGAEAFF
TRBJ2-7	TRBV15	NA	NA	TGTGCCACCAGCAGAGATTTCAGTTCCCACGAGCAGTACTTC	CATSRDFSSHEQYF
TRBJ2-2	TRBV29-1	TRBD2	NA	TGCAGCGTTGGGGAGGGGACCACCACCGGGGAGCTGTTTTTT	CSVGEGTTTGELFF
TRBJ1-4	TRBV5-6	TRBD1	NA	TGTGCCAGCAGCCCCACCCGGACAGGTCATAATGAAAAACTGTTTTTT	CASSPTRTGHNEKLFF
TRBJ1-1	TRBV6-6	NA	NA	TGTGCCAGCAACCCACTGACAGTTAACACTGAAGCTTTCTTT	CASNPLTVNTEAFF
TRBJ1-4	TRBV27	TRBD1	NA	TGTGCCAGCAGTCCGCGGGACAGGGGAGGTGAAAAACTGTTTTTT	CASSPRDRGGEKLFF
TRBJ2-7	TRBV5-1	TRBD2	NA	TGCGCCAGCAGCTTGGCCCAAGCGGGAGTCCACGAGCAGTACTTC	CASSLAQAGVHEQYF
TRBJ1-1	TRBV27	TRBD1	NA	TGTGCCAGCAGTCTCAGGGGGCCGTGGGCTGAAGCTTTCTTT	CASSLRGPWAEAFF
TRBJ2-7	TRBV4-1	TRBD1	NA	TGCGCCAGCAGCCAAGATCCGGGGACAGCCTACGAGCAGTACTTC	CASSQDPGTAYEQYF